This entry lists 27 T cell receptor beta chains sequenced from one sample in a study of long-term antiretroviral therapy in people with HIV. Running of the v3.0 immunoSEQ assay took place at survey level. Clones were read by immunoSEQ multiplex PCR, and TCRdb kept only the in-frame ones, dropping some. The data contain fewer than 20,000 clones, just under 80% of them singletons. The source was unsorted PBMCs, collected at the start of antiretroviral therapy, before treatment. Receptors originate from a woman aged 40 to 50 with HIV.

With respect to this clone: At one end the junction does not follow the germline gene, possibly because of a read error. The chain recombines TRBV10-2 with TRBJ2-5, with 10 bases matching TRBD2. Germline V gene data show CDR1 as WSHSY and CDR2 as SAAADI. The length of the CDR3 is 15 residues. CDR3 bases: TGCGCCAGCACGTTAGCGGGGGGTTCGCAAGGGACCCAGTACTTC. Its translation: CASTLAGGSQGTQYF.

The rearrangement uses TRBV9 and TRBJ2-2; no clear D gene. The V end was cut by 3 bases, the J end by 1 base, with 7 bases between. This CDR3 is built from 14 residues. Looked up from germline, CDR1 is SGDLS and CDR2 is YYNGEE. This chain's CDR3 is CASSAPLNTGELFF. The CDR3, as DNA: TGTGCCAGCAGCGCCCCCCTGAACACCGGGGAGCTGTTTTTT.

Here the CDR3 reads CASSITGVNSPLHF. CDR3 nucleotides: TGTGCCAGTAGTATAACGGGGGTCAATTCACCCCTCCACTTT. The chain recombines TRBV19 with TRBJ1-6; tentatively, D is TRBD1 (5 bases). Trimming took off 2 bases at V and 7 bases at J, with 9 bases between the two ends. The CDR3 is made up of 14 amino acids. Germline loops: CDR1 LNHDA, CDR2 SQIVND (reference sequence).

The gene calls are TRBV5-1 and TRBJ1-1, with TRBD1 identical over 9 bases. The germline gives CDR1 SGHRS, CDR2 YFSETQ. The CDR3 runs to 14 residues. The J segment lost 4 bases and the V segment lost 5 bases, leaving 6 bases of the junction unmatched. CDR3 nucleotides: TGCGCCAGCAGTAGGACAGGGGCGTCCACTGAAGCTTTCTTT. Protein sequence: CASSRTGASTEAFF.

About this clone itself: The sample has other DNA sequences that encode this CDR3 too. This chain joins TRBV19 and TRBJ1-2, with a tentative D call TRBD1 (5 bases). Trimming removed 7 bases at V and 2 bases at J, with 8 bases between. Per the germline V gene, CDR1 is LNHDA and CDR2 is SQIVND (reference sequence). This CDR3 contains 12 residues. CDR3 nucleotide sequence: TGTGCCAGTACGGGGGGGAACTATGGCTACACCTTC. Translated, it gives CASTGGNYGYTF.

CDR3 protein: CASSYVGDKGTEAFF. The CDR3 nucleotides read TGTGCCAGCAGTTACGTCGGGGATAAGGGCACTGAAGCTTTCTTT. The J gene is TRBJ1-1, the V gene TRBV6-5; D uncertain. V was pared by 2 bases and J by 4 bases, with 14 bases between. Germline assignment: CDR1 MNHEY and CDR2 SVGAGI. The CDR3 extends over 15 amino acids.

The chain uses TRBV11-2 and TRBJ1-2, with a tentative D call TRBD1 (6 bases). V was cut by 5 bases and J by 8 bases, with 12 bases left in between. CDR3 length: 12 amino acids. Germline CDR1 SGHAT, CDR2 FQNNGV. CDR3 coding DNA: TGTGCCAGCAGCCCAGGGACAAAAGGCTACACCTTC. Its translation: CASSPGTKGYTF.

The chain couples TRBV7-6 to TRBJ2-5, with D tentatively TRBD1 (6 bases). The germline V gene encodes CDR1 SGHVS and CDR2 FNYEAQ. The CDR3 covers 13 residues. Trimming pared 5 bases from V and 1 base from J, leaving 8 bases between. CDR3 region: CASSLDSQETQYF. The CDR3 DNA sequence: TGTGCCAGCAGCCTGGACAGCCAAGAGACCCAGTACTTC.

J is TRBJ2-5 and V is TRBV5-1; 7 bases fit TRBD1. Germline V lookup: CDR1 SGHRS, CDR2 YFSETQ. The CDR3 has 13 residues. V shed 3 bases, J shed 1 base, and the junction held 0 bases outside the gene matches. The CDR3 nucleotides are TGCGCCAGCAGCTGGGACAGCCAAGAGACCCAGTACTTC. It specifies CASSWDSQETQYF.

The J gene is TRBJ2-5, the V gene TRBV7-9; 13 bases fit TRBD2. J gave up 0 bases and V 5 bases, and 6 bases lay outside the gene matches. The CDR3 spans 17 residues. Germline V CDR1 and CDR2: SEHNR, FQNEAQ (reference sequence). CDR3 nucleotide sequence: TGTGCCAGCAGCCAGACTAGCGGGGGGCCGTACCAAGAGACCCAGTACTTC. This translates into CASSQTSGGPYQETQYF.

The CDR3 reads CASSSRLGNNEQFF. CDR3 DNA sequence: TGTGCCAGCAGTTCTAGACTAGGGAACAATGAGCAGTTCTTC. The V and J genes are TRBV28 and TRBJ2-1; a possible D gene is TRBD2 (6 bases). This CDR3 comprises 14 residues. Germline CDR1 reads MDHEN; CDR2 reads SYDVKM. Trimming took off 4 bases at V and 5 bases at J, with 12 bases between the two ends.

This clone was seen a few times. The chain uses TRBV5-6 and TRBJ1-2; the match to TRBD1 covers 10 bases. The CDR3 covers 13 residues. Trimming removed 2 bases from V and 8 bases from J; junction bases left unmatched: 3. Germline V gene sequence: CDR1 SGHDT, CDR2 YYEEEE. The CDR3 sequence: CASSLGTGVGYTF. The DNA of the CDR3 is TGTGCCAGCAGCTTAGGGACAGGGGTCGGCTACACCTTC. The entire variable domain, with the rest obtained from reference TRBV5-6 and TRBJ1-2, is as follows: DAGVTQSPTHLIKTRGQQVTLRCSPKSGHDTVSWYQQALGQGPQFIFQYYEEEERQRGNFPDRFSGHQFPNYSSELNVNALLLGDSALYLCASSLGTGVGYTFGSGTRLTVV.

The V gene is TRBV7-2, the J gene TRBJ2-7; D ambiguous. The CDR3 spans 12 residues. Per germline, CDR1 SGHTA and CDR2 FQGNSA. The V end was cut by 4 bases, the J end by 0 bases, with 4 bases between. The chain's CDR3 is CASSSASYEQYF. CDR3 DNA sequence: TGTGCCAGCAGCTCTGCCTCCTACGAGCAGTACTTC.

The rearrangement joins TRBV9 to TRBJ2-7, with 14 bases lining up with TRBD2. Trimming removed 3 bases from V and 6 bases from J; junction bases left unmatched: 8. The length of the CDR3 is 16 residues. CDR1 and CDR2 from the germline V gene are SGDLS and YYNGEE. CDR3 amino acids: CASSDRGTSGGLEQYF. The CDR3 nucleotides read TGTGCCAGCAGCGACCGAGGGACTAGCGGGGGCCTCGAGCAGTACTTC.

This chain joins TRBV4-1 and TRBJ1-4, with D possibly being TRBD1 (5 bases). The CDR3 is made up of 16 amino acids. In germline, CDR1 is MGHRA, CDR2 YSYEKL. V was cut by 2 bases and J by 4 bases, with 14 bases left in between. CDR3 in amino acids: CASSQFKTAFNEKLFF. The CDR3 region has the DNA TGCGCCAGCAGCCAATTCAAGACAGCGTTTAATGAAAAACTGTTTTTT.

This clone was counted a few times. The CDR3 is CASSLYGDMNTEAFF. The CDR3, as DNA: TGTGCCAGCAGCTTATACGGAGACATGAACACTGAAGCTTTCTTT. This chain joins TRBV7-9 and TRBJ1-1; no clear D gene. This CDR3 is built from 15 residues. Per germline, CDR1 SEHNR and CDR2 FQNEAQ (reference sequence). The V gene lost 2 bases and the J gene lost 0 bases, with 10 bases spanning the gap. Full variable domain (outside the CDR3, taken from reference TRBV7-9 and TRBJ1-1): DTGVSQNPRHKITKRGQNVTFRCDPISEHNRLYWYRQTLGQGPEFLTYFQNEAQLEKSRLLSDRFSAERPKGSFSTLEIQRTEQGDSAMYLCASSLYGDMNTEAFFGQGTRLTVV.

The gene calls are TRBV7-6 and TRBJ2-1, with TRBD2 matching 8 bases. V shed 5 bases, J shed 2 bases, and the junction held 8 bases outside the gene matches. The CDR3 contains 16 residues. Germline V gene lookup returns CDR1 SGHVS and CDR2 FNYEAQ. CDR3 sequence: CASSPNGGGTYNEQFF. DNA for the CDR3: TGTGCCAGCAGCCCCAACGGGGGGGGTACCTACAATGAGCAGTTCTTC.

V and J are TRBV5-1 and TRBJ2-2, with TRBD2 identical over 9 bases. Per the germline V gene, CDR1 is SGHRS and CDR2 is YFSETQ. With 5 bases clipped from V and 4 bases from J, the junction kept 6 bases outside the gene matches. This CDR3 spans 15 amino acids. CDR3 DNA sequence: TGCGCCAGCAGGGAGACTAGCGGCGGCACCGGGGAGCTGTTTTTT. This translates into CASRETSGGTGELFF.

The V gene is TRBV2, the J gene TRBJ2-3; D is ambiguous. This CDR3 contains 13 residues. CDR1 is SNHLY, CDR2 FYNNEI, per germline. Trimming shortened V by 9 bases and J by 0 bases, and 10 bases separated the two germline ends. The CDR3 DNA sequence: TGTGCCAGTACGGTCCGTAGCACAGATACGCAGTATTTT. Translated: CASTVRSTDTQYF.

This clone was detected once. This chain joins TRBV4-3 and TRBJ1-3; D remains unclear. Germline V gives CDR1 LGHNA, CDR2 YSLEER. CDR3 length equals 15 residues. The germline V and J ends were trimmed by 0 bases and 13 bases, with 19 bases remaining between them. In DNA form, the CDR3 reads TGCGCCAGCAGCCAAGATCGTGCAAGGCCGGCTATAATATATTTT. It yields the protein CASSQDRARPAIIYF.

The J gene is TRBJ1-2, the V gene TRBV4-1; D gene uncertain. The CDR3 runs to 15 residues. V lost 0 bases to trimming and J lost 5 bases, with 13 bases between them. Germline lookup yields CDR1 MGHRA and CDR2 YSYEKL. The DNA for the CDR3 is TGCGCCAGCAGCCAAGATCCGGGCAGCGAATATGGCTACACCTTC. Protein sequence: CASSQDPGSEYGYTF.

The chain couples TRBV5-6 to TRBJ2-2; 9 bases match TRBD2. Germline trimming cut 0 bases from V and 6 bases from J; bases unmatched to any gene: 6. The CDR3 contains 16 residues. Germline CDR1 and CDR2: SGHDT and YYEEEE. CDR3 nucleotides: TGTGCCAGCAGCTTGGCGGGTCCTAGCGGGGCCGGGGAGCTGTTTTTT. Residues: CASSLAGPSGAGELFF. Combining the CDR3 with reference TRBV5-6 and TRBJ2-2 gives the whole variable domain DAGVTQSPTHLIKTRGQQVTLRCSPKSGHDTVSWYQQALGQGPQFIFQYYEEEERQRGNFPDRFSGHQFPNYSSELNVNALLLGDSALYLCASSLAGPSGAGELFFGEGSRLTVL.

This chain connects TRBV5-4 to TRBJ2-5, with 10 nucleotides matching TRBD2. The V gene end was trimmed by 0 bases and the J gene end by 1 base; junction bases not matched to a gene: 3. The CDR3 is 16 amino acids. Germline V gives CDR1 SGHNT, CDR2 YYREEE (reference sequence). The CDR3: CASSLGVAGGQETQYF. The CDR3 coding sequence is TGTGCCAGCAGCTTGGGGGTAGCGGGGGGCCAAGAGACCCAGTACTTC.

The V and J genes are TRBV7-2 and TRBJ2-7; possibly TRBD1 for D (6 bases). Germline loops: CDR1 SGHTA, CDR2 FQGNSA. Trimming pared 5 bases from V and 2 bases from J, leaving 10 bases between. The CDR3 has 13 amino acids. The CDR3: CASSIPGAYEQYF. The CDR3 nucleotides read TGTGCCAGCAGCATCCCAGGGGCCTACGAGCAGTACTTC.

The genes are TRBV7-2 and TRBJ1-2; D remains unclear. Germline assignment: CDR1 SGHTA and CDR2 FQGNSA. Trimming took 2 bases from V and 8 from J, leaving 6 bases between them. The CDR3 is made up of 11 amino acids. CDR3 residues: CASSLREGYTF. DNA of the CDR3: TGTGCCAGCAGCTTACGAGAGGGCTACACCTTC.

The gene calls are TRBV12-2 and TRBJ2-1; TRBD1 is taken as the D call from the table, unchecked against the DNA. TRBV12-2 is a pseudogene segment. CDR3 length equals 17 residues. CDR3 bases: TGTGCAAGTCGCTTAGTTTTCCGGGACAGGGATAAGCATGAGCAGTTCTTC. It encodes CASRLVFRDRDKHEQFF.

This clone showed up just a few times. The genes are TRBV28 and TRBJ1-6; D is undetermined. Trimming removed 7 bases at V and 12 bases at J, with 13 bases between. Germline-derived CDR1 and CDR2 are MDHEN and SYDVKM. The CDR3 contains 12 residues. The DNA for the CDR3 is TGTGCCAGCACTCCCCCTCGGGGACCCCTCCACTTT. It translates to CASTPPRGPLHF.